The clone carrying this TCR beta chain showed up just a few times. What it binds is not known. These data are taken from a study of T cell repertoires in cytomegalovirus infection. Each CDR3 protein is one row after TCRdb ran MiXCR on the reads. The table records approximately 300,000 distinct CDR3 sequences, roughly 25% of them present only once. This CDR3 is 15 amino acids long. CDR1 and CDR2 from the germline V gene are MNHEY and SVGEGT. V lost 6 bases to trimming and J lost 4 bases; unmatched junction nucleotides: 6. The sequence was obtained from a human donor in good health (CMV status not recorded). Some clones in this sample may be carry-over from other donors' samples. Here the sequenced sample was cultured PBMCs, taken from culture after CMV antigen stimulation. The chain joins TRBV6-2 or TRBV6-3 to TRBJ2-1; TRBD2 agrees at 10 bases. The CDR3 region is CASSGATSGYNEQFF. CDR3 DNA sequence: TGTGCCAGCAGCGGGGCGACTAGCGGGTACAATGAGCAGTTCTTC.